This T cell receptor (beta chain) was captured in a study of CD8+ T cells in alopecia areata. Study-wide context: Treated individuals took tofacitinib by mouth, 5 to 10 mg twice daily. Treated patients were scored for severity by percent of scalp affected.

Overall study findings and caveats: Clonality exceeded that of normal scalp in lesional scalp, most notably in alopecia totalis/universalis. With patients, TCR sharing proved less clear than in mice, a difference possibly related to HLA.

Indicated treatment: oral pan-JAK inhibitor, 5-10 mg twice daily. Note on this clone: Its antigen is still unknown.

The authors extracted RNA and reverse transcribed it into cDNA as the sequencing template. The data were produced by immunoSEQ multiplex PCR, yet TCRdb's version contains in-frame clones alone and is incomplete. Of 65,000 to 75,000 clones detected, 29% appear once; the ten largest clones hold just under 15%. The germline V gene has CDR1 SGHTA and CDR2 FQGTGA. The CDR3 is 15 residues long. Trimming left V 5 bases short and J 0 bases short, with 13 bases between. J is TRBJ2-5 and V is TRBV7-3; either TRBD1 or TRBD2 may fit D (5 bases each). The sequence came from a human donor with alopecia areata. The input for sequencing was CD8+ T cells sorted from blood, taken at week 4, from a patient treated with tofacitinib. CDR3 coding DNA: TGTGCCAGCAGCCGGTCCGGGGCCAACCAAGAGACCCAGTACTTC. Its protein is CASSRSGANQETQYF.